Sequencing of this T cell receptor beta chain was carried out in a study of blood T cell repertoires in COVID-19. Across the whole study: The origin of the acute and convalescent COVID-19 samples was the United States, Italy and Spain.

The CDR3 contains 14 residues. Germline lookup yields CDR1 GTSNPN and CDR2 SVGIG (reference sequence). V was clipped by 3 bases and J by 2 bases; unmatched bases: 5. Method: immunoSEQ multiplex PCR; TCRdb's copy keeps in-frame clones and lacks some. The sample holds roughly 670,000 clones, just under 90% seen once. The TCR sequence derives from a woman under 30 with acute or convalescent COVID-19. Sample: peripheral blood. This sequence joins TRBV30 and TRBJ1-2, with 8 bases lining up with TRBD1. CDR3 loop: CAWRGDRLNYGYTF. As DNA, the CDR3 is TGTGCCTGGAGGGGGGACAGGCTAAACTATGGCTACACCTTC.